A single sample gave rise to the 13 T cell receptor beta chains below, sequenced in a study of lymphopenia after photon versus proton radiotherapy. The assay was immunoSEQ multiplex PCR, and TCRdb's table has in-frame clones only and misses some. This table holds about 26,000 clones, 85% found once. The sample consisted of peripheral blood, taken from a patient treated with photon-based radiotherapy. The receptors stem from a young man with gastric cancer.

This rearrangement joins TRBV5-1 to TRBJ2-3; no clear D gene. The CDR3 is 17 residues long. Per germline, CDR1 SGHRS and CDR2 YFSETQ. Trimming removed 0 bases from V and 2 bases from J, with 16 bases in between. This chain's CDR3 is CASSLASVTGITDTQYF. CDR3 DNA: TGCGCCAGCAGCTTGGCTTCGGTAACGGGTATCACAGATACGCAGTATTTT.

This clone came up once. The chain has TRBV10-1 and TRBJ1-3; 9 bases match TRBD1. J lost 0 bases, V lost 8 bases, and 5 bases had no gene match. CDR3 size: 15 residues. Germline V gives CDR1 WNHNN, CDR2 SYGVQD (reference sequence). The CDR3 reads CASRTGGFSGNTIYF. CDR3 nucleotides: TGCGCCAGCCGAACAGGGGGCTTCTCTGGAAACACCATATATTTT.

The chain carries TRBV28 and TRBJ2-1; D is possibly TRBD2 (7 bases). Deletions cut 6 bases from V and 4 bases from J, with 16 bases between. The CDR3 extends over 15 amino acids. Germline CDR1 MDHEN, CDR2 SYDVKM. The CDR3 DNA reads as TGTGCCAGCAGGGGGGGGCCCCCTGCTTACAATGAGCAGTTCTTC. It is translated as CASRGGPPAYNEQFF.

V usage is TRBV27 and J usage is TRBJ1-6; D is perhaps TRBD1 (6 bases). Between the trimmed V and J ends, which lost 3 bases and 6 bases, there was a span of 21 bases. The CDR3 loop spans 18 amino acids. Germline CDR1 is MNHEY and CDR2 is SMNVEV (reference sequence). The CDR3 DNA sequence: TGTGCCAGCAGTTTCCTAACGGGGGCCGGGACTGTTAATTCACCCCTCCACTTT. As protein: CASSFLTGAGTVNSPLHF.

V gene TRBV5-1 combines with J gene TRBJ2-2; 7 nucleotides line up with TRBD2. This CDR3 spans 17 amino acids. The trim removed 3 bases at V and 1 base at J, leaving 9 bases unmatched. CDR1 is SGHRS and CDR2 is YFSETQ in the germline V gene. This chain's CDR3 is CASSSRPGGRNTGELFF. The CDR3 DNA reads as TGCGCCAGCAGCTCACGACCCGGGGGGAGGAACACCGGGGAGCTGTTTTTT.

V and J are TRBV5-6 and TRBJ1-2; 12 bases are shared with TRBD1. The CDR3 spans 13 residues. Germline CDR1 and CDR2: SGHDT and YYEEEE. V lost 4 bases, J lost 10 bases, and 5 bases stayed unmatched. CDR3 sequence: CASSPGQGAAYTF. The CDR3 DNA reads as TGTGCCAGCAGCCCGGGACAGGGGGCCGCCTACACCTTC.

This chain uses TRBV6-1 with TRBJ1-5, with 9 bases aligning to TRBD1. This CDR3 contains 15 residues. Trimming took 7 bases from V and 2 from J; bases not matched to a gene: 6. The germline CDR1 and CDR2 sequences are MNHNS and SASEGT. CDR3 DNA sequence: TGTGCCAGCACCGAGGACAGGGGCGGCAATCAGCCCCAGCATTTT. Translation: CASTEDRGGNQPQHF.

CDR3: CASSALAGVAYNEQFF. CDR3 DNA sequence: TGTGCCAGCAGCGCCCTAGCGGGGGTAGCCTACAATGAGCAGTTCTTC. The genes are TRBV5-4 and TRBJ2-1; 10 bases map to TRBD2. V was clipped by 4 bases and J by 2 bases; unmatched bases: 6. Per the germline V gene, CDR1 is SGHNT and CDR2 is YYREEE (reference sequence). CDR3 length equals 16 residues.

This clone is a singleton in its sample. The J gene is TRBJ2-7, the V gene TRBV18; the D gene is possibly TRBD2 (5 bases). V lost 5 bases to trimming and J lost 3 bases, with 14 bases between them. Germline assignment: CDR1 KGHSH and CDR2 LQKENI. The CDR3 consists of 14 residues. CDR3 protein: CASSITGNLYEQYF. In nucleotides, the CDR3 is TGTGCCAGCTCAATAACCGGGAACCTCTACGAGCAGTACTTC.

The rearrangement links TRBV7-9 to TRBJ2-7; D unclear. CDR1 is SEHNR and CDR2 is FQNEAQ in the germline V gene (reference sequence). The CDR3 runs 15 residues. V was trimmed by 4 bases and J by 4 bases, leaving 17 bases between them. The CDR3, as DNA: TGTGCCAGCAGCTCCCCGTTCCGCCTGGGATACGAGCAGTACTTC. It is translated as CASSSPFRLGYEQYF.

This clone occurred a few times. This chain connects TRBV11-2 to TRBJ1-6; D ambiguous. Trimming cost V 1 base and J 6 bases, with 4 bases left between them. This CDR3 has 13 residues. Germline CDR1 and CDR2: SGHAT and FQNNGV. The CDR3, as DNA: TGTGCCAGCAGCTTAGGGGTTAATTCACCCCTCCACTTT. This translates into CASSLGVNSPLHF.

V is TRBV7-7 and J is TRBJ2-7; a possible D gene is TRBD1 (5 bases). Germline-derived CDR1 and CDR2 are SSHAT and FNYEAQ (reference sequence). The CDR3 consists of 13 residues. Trimming cost V 2 bases and J 5 bases, with 10 bases left between them. This CDR3 reads CASSLSSRDEQYF. Here the CDR3 DNA reads TGTGCCAGCAGCTTATCTTCCAGGGACGAGCAGTACTTC.

The chain joins TRBV27 to TRBJ2-2; 10 bases line up with TRBD1. V shed 4 bases, J shed 6 bases, and the junction held 5 bases outside the gene matches. Per the germline V gene, CDR1 is MNHEY and CDR2 is SMNVEV (reference sequence). The CDR3 runs 15 residues. CDR3 loop: CASSSSGTGAGELFF. CDR3 bases: TGTGCCAGCAGTTCCTCCGGGACAGGGGCCGGGGAGCTGTTTTTT.